This T cell receptor beta chain is drawn from a study of T cell responses to AZD1222 COVID-19 vaccine. Study-level information: Pooled together were second doses at about 4 or about 12 weeks. Findings and limits, study-wide: It was only a handful of AZD1222 recipients who were seropositive at baseline. White British people made up most donors, females outnumbered males, and clonal diversity was possibly underestimated. Spike-specific TCR breadth and depth grew following two AZD1222 doses.

The repertoire was sequenced with immunoSEQ multiplex PCR; TCRdb's copy has only in-frame clones and lacks some. The table lists 89,000 or so clones, approximately 86% of them singletons, with over 7.5% in the top ten. Germline-derived CDR1 and CDR2 are SGHNT and YYREEE (reference sequence). The trim removed 5 bases at V and 3 bases at J, leaving 4 bases unmatched. CDR3 length: 14 residues. About this clone: Its target is unknown.

The receptor was isolated from an adult in good health. Sequencing used peripheral blood, obtained on day 0 of AZD1222 vaccination. This chain connects TRBV5-4 to TRBJ1-5, with 8 bases that match TRBD1. The CDR3 DNA reads as TGTGCCAGCAGTCCAGGGGGCCCCAATCAGCCCCAGCATTTT. It is translated as CASSPGGPNQPQHF.